This T cell receptor (beta chain) was captured by sequencing in a study of blood T cell repertoires in COVID-19. As for the study in general: The samples span acute and convalescent COVID-19 from the United States, Italy and Spain. The analysed material was cDNA or gDNA that came from T cells, B-cell-depleted T cells, or PBMCs.

Data came from immunoSEQ multiplex PCR; TCRdb stores just in-frame clones and leaves some out. This sample yields around 360,000 clones, of which more than 75% are seen a single time; 3% belongs to the top ten. Recovered participants had two consecutive negative NP/OP PCR tests, healthcare professional clearance, or symptom resolution. The CDR3 covers 15 residues. From germline, CDR1 is LGHDT and CDR2 YNNKEL (reference sequence). Trimming took 4 bases from V and 8 from J; bases not matched to a gene: 8. The specimen sequenced was PBMCs or T cells enriched from blood (not recorded which). This TCR was recovered from a woman in her twenties or thirties who had recovered from COVID-19. The V and J genes are TRBV3-1 (or the pseudogene TRBV3-2) and TRBJ1-4, with 9 bases identical to TRBD1. DNA for the CDR3: TGTGCCAGCAGCCTACCGGGACAGGGAGGCGAAAAACTGTTTTTT. This encodes CASSLPGQGGEKLFF.